One and the same sample provided the 10 T cell receptor beta chains below, sequenced in a study of T cell repertoires in cytomegalovirus infection. TCRdb analysed the reads with MiXCR anew, one entry per CDR3 protein. The data hold about 400,000 distinct CDR3 sequences, with about 35% observed a single time. No antigen has been assigned to these receptors. Sequencing used cultured PBMCs, obtained from culture after CMV antigen stimulation. The receptors shown here come from a human donor in good health (CMV status not recorded). Some clones in this sample may be carry-over from other donors' samples.

This clonotype showed up just once. The chain joins TRBV12-3 or TRBV12-4 to TRBJ1-2; possible D gene TRBD1, 5 bases. V lost 3 bases, J lost 4 bases, and 9 bases lay in between. CDR3 size: 13 residues. The CDR3 bases are TGTGCCAGCAGTTTTGGGGCGGCCTATGGCTACACCTTC. It translates to CASSFGAAYGYTF.

The chain uses TRBV6-2 or TRBV6-3 and TRBJ2-1; D gene ambiguous. Per the germline V gene, CDR1 is MNHEY and CDR2 is SVGEGT. The CDR3 consists of 13 residues. Trimming removed 7 bases from V and 8 bases from J, with 15 bases in between. Written as DNA, the CDR3 is TGTGCCAGCAACCAACCACCGTACGATGAGCAGTTCTTC. Its translation: CASNQPPYDEQFF.

This clonotype was counted many times. The V gene is TRBV7-2, the J gene TRBJ2-7; no definite D call. The V and J ends lost 5 bases and 5 bases respectively, with 16 bases between them. The CDR3 consists of 14 residues. Germline V gives CDR1 SGHTA, CDR2 FQGNSA. The CDR3 DNA sequence: TGTGCCAGCAGCCCGTCAAGGGAAAGGGACGAGCAGTACTTC. Its translation is CASSPSRERDEQYF.

J is TRBJ1-4 and V is TRBV12-3 or TRBV12-4; possible D gene TRBD1, 5 bases. The CDR3 runs to 12 residues. The germline V and J ends were trimmed by 2 bases and 11 bases, with 9 bases remaining between them. The CDR3 loop reads CASSLTRGKLFF. CDR3 bases: TGTGCCAGCAGTTTAACACGGGGGAAACTGTTTTTT.

This sequence joins TRBV28 and TRBJ1-4; D remains ambiguous. The CDR3 is 11 residues long. Trimming cost V 4 bases and J 7 bases, with 4 bases left between them. Germline-derived CDR1 and CDR2 are MDHEN and SYDVKM. The CDR3 protein is CASSYREKLFF. The CDR3 DNA reads TGTGCCAGCAGTTACCGTGAAAAACTGTTTTTT.

This clonotype is a singleton in its sample. V and J are TRBV4-1 and TRBJ2-5; maybe TRBD2 (6 bases). CDR1 and CDR2 from the germline V gene are MGHRA and YSYEKL. The CDR3 has 15 residues. V lost 1 base to trimming and J lost 4 bases, with 13 bases between them. The CDR3 coding sequence is TGCGCCAGCAGCCAAGCCGGGGGAGGAGGAGAGACCCAGTACTTC. It encodes CASSQAGGGGETQYF.

This clonotype was seen a few times. The V gene is TRBV7-8, the J gene TRBJ2-5; no definite D call. The V gene lost 2 bases and the J gene lost 1 base, with 8 bases spanning the gap. Germline V CDR1 and CDR2: SGHVS, FQNEAQ. The CDR3 consists of 14 residues. The CDR3 bases are TGTGCCAGCAGCTTAACCGCTTTCCAAGAGACCCAGTACTTC. Its translation is CASSLTAFQETQYF. Drawing the rest from reference TRBV7-8 and TRBJ2-5, the complete variable domain is GAGVSQSPRYKVAKRGQDVALRCDPISGHVSLFWYQQALGQGPEFLTYFQNEAQLDKSGLPSDRFFAERPEGSVSTLKIQRTQQEDSAVYLCASSLTAFQETQYFGPGTRLLVL.

The chain links TRBV19 to TRBJ2-2; TRBD1 might be the D (6 bases). V was cut by 5 bases and J by 2 bases, with 12 bases left in between. CDR1 and CDR2 from the germline V gene are LNHDA and SQIVND (reference sequence). CDR3 length: 15 amino acids. For the CDR3, the DNA is TGTGCCAGTAGTTTTCTCGGGACAAACACCGGGGAGCTGTTTTTT. Its translation: CASSFLGTNTGELFF.

This clonotype turned up a few times. V and J are TRBV4-3 and TRBJ2-3; possible D gene TRBD1, 5 bases. This CDR3 contains 17 residues. The V and J ends lost 0 bases and 0 bases respectively, with 13 bases between them. Germline-derived CDR1 and CDR2 are LGHNA and YSLEER. The CDR3 sequence: CASSQDGKGNSTDTQYF. The CDR3 DNA reads TGCGCCAGCAGCCAAGATGGGAAGGGGAACAGCACAGATACGCAGTATTTT.

This chain links TRBV9 with TRBJ1-1; no firm D call. Germline assignment: CDR1 SGDLS and CDR2 YYNGEE. The V end was cut by 1 base, the J end by 1 base, with 5 bases between. The CDR3 length is 13 residues. The CDR3 DNA is TGTGCCAGCAGCGTAAAATGGAACACTGAAGCTTTCTTT. It is translated as CASSVKWNTEAFF.